This T cell receptor beta chain appears in the sequencing data of a study of cytomegalovirus exposure and HLA in healthy donors (dated by TCRdb to 2016 to 2017). About the full investigation: An earlier analysis of roughly 610 of the donors reported about 280 Gb of sequence data and 95 million to 120 million unique TCR beta sequences obtained from about 170 million T cells. An early release that covered fewer than 750 HLA-typed donors contained 300 to 350 gigabases of sequencing data and some 87 million unique TCR sequences. Among the approximately 400 genotyped donors, approximately 82% belonged to the genetic ancestry cluster associated with self-reported Caucasian donors. The study aimed to test whether signatures of past pathogen exposure could be identified by cataloging public T cell receptors. The study profiled the T cell repertoires of around 700 subjects by immunosequencing and related them to cytomegalovirus serostatus. Along with the roughly 700-subject first cohort, a separate validation cohort of over a hundred different subjects was used. To predict cytomegalovirus infection status, the study combined high-throughput TCR immunosequencing, statistical association of individual TCRs with disease status, and machine learning. A later analysis re-analyzed previously published TCR beta repertoires from 500 to 700 donors and added high-resolution HLA genotyping to study TCR occurrence patterns. Rather than using new phenotypic data, the later analysis identified candidate immune exposures from TCR beta sequences and from how often those sequences occurred across donors. An earlier analysis of roughly 580 of the donors used high-throughput TCR beta sequencing to judge whether each TCR beta V gene segment behaved as functional or pseudogenic. Donor age, sex, ethnicity and CMV serostatus were compiled together with the repertoire data. Genome-wide SNP genotypes for about 65% of the roughly 700 donors were used in a later genetic analysis, which treated that subset as a discovery cohort. All discovery cohort repertoires had been generated using a single sequencing platform. Both class I and class II loci were covered by HLA typing, at four-digit resolution. Typing coverage varied by locus: about 620-630 donors for A, B, C, DRB1 and DQB1; about 520 for DQA1; about 600 for DPA1; approximately 470 for DPB1. About five DR-DQ haplotypes were treated as single units for association and clustering because of strong linkage in the cohort. On average, around 230,000 unique TCR beta nucleotide sequences were sequenced per donor among fewer than 500 genotyped donors of the cohort, with roughly 18% of those sequences being non-productive.

The cohort comprised several hundred healthy bone marrow donors. At the time of sampling, all cohort members were nominally healthy, though unrecorded immune exposures were likely present. The donor tested CMV seronegative and was one of the 352 seronegative cohort members. Each donor provided a peripheral blood sample, and peripheral blood mononuclear cells were used for TCR beta sequencing. The Qiagen DNeasy Blood Extraction Kit was used to extract genomic DNA from the blood cell samples. General conclusions and limits of the study: The study gave a list of about 170 TCR beta chains associated with cytomegalovirus. Some IMGT-functional V segments, including TRBV6-2 and TRBV6-3, could not be distinguished by the 87-base-pair reads and were therefore excluded. Immune exposure information for the cohort was limited to CMV serostatus. In both the original and validation cohorts, the classifier was reported to diagnose cytomegalovirus status with high specificity and sensitivity. An earlier analysis of approximately 540 of the donors showed that most TCR beta V segments appeared in productive rearrangements either about 90% or about 30% of the time, which broadly matched IMGT annotations. Because counts were too low, roughly 17 rarely observed V segments, including chromosome 9 orphons, were left out of the earlier analysis of 587 of the donors. Linkage disequilibrium might explain the correlated functional status among segregating V segments, but an unknown experimental factor could not be excluded. Across donors, most TCR sequences were observed very rarely, whereas some public TCRs were present in many individuals. When HLA alleles, especially DR and DQ, strongly co-occurred, attributing TCR associations to individual alleles was difficult. A group of highly shared sequence variants was considered likely to be a technical artifact of the sequencing pipeline. It was suggested by the authors that the approach could potentially be generalized to other disease states and immunological phenotypes. In a later analysis, the rate of TCR association differed among HLA loci, with DRB1 alleles having the most associated TCRs and HLA-C alleles having the fewest. According to a later analysis, most CMV-associated TCR beta chains appeared to be HLA-restricted, and the HLA associations seemed to be driven largely by CMV exposure. In vitro tests confirmed that a few of the cytomegalovirus-associated TCR beta chains recognize cytomegalovirus antigens. Because HLA typing was unavailable for some donors at each locus, only the typed subset was used in association tests. Roughly uniform sequencing depth across donors was assumed in presence/absence analyses, although this assumption may not hold. A further reported finding was that TCR beta sequences accurately predicted the HLA-A and HLA-B alleles for most subjects in the first cohort. At a false discovery rate of 0.05, a later analysis linked under 20,000 TCR beta sequences to specific HLA alleles. Only TCR beta chains were sequenced in this cohort, and the absence of alpha or paired-chain data limited detectable features. In a later analysis, HLA-associated TCR beta chains showed more clonal expansion and lower generation probabilities than non-associated chains that were equally common. In a later analysis, several top co-occurrence clusters were reported to appear linked to parvovirus B19, influenza, CMV and Epstein-Barr virus. In a later genetic analysis, a missense DCLRE1C variant was associated with V-gene and J-gene trimming of TCR beta chains, and the association was replicated in an independent cohort. A later genetic analysis reported fewer N-insertions in productive TCRs among donors in an Asian-associated ancestry cluster than the roughly 670-donor mean.

With respect to this clone: No antigen is known for it. Base qualities were left out, and no much larger clone turns up one base away.

Libraries were built with the immunoSEQ multiplex PCR assay. For the multiplex PCR, a mixture combining 60 forward primers for TCR Vbeta segments and 13 reverse primers for TCR Jbeta segments was used. The CDR3 region of rearranged TCR beta genes was amplified from genomic DNA with a multiplex PCR assay. On the Illumina HiSeq System, the amplified TCR beta libraries were sequenced as 87-base-pair reads. As for the original processing: A later analysis counted about 80 million unique TCR beta chains across the 500 to 850 repertoires, and around 9.9 million of these chains were shared by at least two donors. Raw reads were error-corrected and collapsed into unique sequences with a nearest-neighbor algorithm that merged closely related sequences to remove PCR and sequencing errors. Alignment of CDR3 sequences to IMGT reference sequences was used to assign V, D and J gene segments. For a sequence to be retained, a match of at least six nucleotides to both a V gene segment and a J gene segment was required. Rearrangements were classified as productive when the CDR3 lacked stop codons and remained in frame with V and J, and all other rearrangements were classified as non-productive. Following IMGT convention, CDR3 was defined as the stretch from the second conserved V-encoded cysteine to the conserved J-encoded phenylalanine. Sequences without an unambiguous match to a single V gene segment were excluded from the earlier analysis of over 500 of the donors. In an earlier analysis of approximately 610 of the donors, V segments were called functional above 56.7% productive rearrangements and were called segregating when the between-donor standard deviation exceeded 5%. A statistical classification framework was built to diagnose cytomegalovirus status from the catalog of TCR beta chain sequences. V and J gene assignment, in a later analysis, came from comparing TCR nucleotide sequences with IMGT/GENE-DB human TR gene sequences. The TCRdist pipeline was used in a later analysis to assign CDR3 sequences and most-parsimonious VDJ recombination scenarios. A later analysis defined each TCR beta chain by its CDR3 amino acid sequence plus V-gene family, and excluded reads lacking a unique V-gene family. To address suspected cross-contamination and a sequencing artifact, a later analysis removed several hundred highly shared, low-generation-probability nucleotide sequences. A later analysis calculated a clonal expansion index for each public chain from normalized within-repertoire ranks of inferred template counts. In a later analysis, generation probabilities were computed with a VDJ recombination model fitted to out-of-frame rearrangements, and the resulting probabilities were checked against IGoR. Hypergeometric tests were used in a later analysis to score TCR-TCR, TCR-HLA and TCR-CMV co-occurrence, with a repertoire-size bias correction applied to the TCR pairs. To estimate false discovery rates, a later analysis permuted the HLA or CMV assignments 20 times. In a later analysis, co-occurring TCRs were grouped using DBSCAN, and TCRdist sequence similarity was added for clustering within HLA-allele-positive subsets. Co-occurrence clustering excluded repertoires with fewer than 30,000 or more than 120,000 public chains, plus five with anomalous nucleotide sharing. This is the immuneACCESS table as TCRdb keeps it, with only in-frame sequences that have V and J called. A part of the clones is gone; compared with another copy, unresolved V genes explain less than half, and the rest is unexplained. Clonal size and the V and J genes are those of that table, whereas D and trimming came from the DNA. This sample is represented by 100,000 to 150,000 clones; about 80% of them were singletons. In total, the top ten clones hold around 3.6% of the sample.

V is cut back by 4 bases and J by 4 bases, with 4 bases in the junction unmatched. The CDR3 measures 14 amino acids from cysteine to phenylalanine. Kept here is only the CDR3 DNA, which spans 42 bases and is read in frame from base 1. The germline V gene specifies SGHRS as CDR1 and YFSETQ as CDR2. The chain employs TRBV5-1 and TRBJ1-4, and 7 junction bases match TRBD1. Sequencing was carried out using PBMCs. The TCR sequence derives from a man in his forties in good health and CMV-seronegative. The DNA reads TGCGCCAGCAGCCGGGGACAGCTTAATGAAAAACTGTTTTTT. Translated, it gives CASSRGQLNEKLFF.